This passage covers 9 T cell receptor beta chains from one sample sequenced in a study of blood T cell repertoires in COVID-19. Method: immunoSEQ multiplex PCR; TCRdb's copy keeps in-frame clones and lacks some. The table has roughly 400,000 clones, roughly 90% seen once. The sequenced sample was PBMCs or T cells enriched from blood (not recorded which). Source of these receptors: a young woman who had been exposed to COVID-19.

The chain joins TRBV6-5 to TRBJ1-6; 7 bases align to TRBD1. Germline trimming cut 5 bases from V and 9 bases from J; bases unmatched to any gene: 10. The CDR3 covers 15 residues. CDR1 is MNHEY and CDR2 is SVGAGI in the germline V gene. The chain's CDR3 is CASSPNDRVSSPLHF. The CDR3 DNA reads TGTGCCAGCAGTCCTAACGACAGGGTGAGTTCACCCCTCCACTTT.

J is TRBJ1-1 and V is TRBV27, with a tentative D call TRBD1 (6 bases). V was trimmed by 2 bases and J by 5 bases, leaving 9 bases between them. This CDR3 is 13 amino acids long. Germline CDR1 is MNHEY and CDR2 is SMNVEV (reference sequence). Written as DNA, the CDR3 is TGTGCCAGCAGTTTACCCGGACAGACTGAAGCTTTCTTT. Its protein is CASSLPGQTEAFF.

V usage is TRBV2 and J usage is TRBJ2-7; TRBD2 agrees at 10 bases. Germline trimming cut 7 bases from V and 5 bases from J; bases unmatched to any gene: 14. Germline V gene sequence: CDR1 SNHLY, CDR2 FYNNEI. This CDR3 has 16 residues. CDR3 residues: CASIPPLAGVDHEQYF. CDR3 nucleotides: TGTGCCAGCATTCCCCCTCTAGCGGGAGTAGACCACGAGCAGTACTTC.

This chain connects TRBV11-2 to TRBJ2-1, with no clear D. The ends were cut back, 1 base at V and 10 bases at J, with 11 bases in the middle. This CDR3 has 13 amino acids. Germline CDR1 and CDR2: SGHAT and FQNNGV. The CDR3 DNA reads as TGTGCCAGCAGCTTAGTTGGTACATGGGAGCAGTTCTTC. This codes for CASSLVGTWEQFF.

This clone was observed a few times. Distinct nucleotide sequences in the sample also encode this CDR3. The chain couples TRBV2 to TRBJ2-2, with 7 bases identical to TRBD1. Germline V gene data show CDR1 as SNHLY and CDR2 as FYNNEI. The V segment lost 8 bases and the J segment 0 bases; nucleotides outside the gene matches: 3. The CDR3 loop spans 14 amino acids. DNA of the CDR3: TGTGCCAGCTCCGGGACAGCGAACACCGGGGAGCTGTTTTTT. It is translated as CASSGTANTGELFF.

V gene TRBV5-4 combines with J gene TRBJ1-1, with 7 bases matching TRBD1. This CDR3 comprises 14 residues. Losses at the gene ends were 3 bases for V and 1 base for J; bases not matched to a gene: 3. The germline V gene has CDR1 SGHNT and CDR2 YYREEE (reference sequence). The CDR3 nucleotides read TGTGCCAGCAGCTCGGGACAGCCGAACACTGAAGCTTTCTTT. As protein: CASSSGQPNTEAFF.

V is TRBV5-1 and J is TRBJ2-3; D is perhaps TRBD2 (5 bases). Germline loops: CDR1 SGHRS, CDR2 YFSETQ. The CDR3 is 16 residues long. With 0 bases removed from V and 4 bases from J, the gap between germline ends came to 15 bases. CDR3 nucleotide sequence: TGCGCCAGCAGCTTGGCCAGCGGAGCGAACTCAGATACGCAGTATTTT. This translates into CASSLASGANSDTQYF.

The chain recombines TRBV28 with TRBJ2-7, with 10 bases identical to TRBD1. Trimming removed 7 bases from V and 1 base from J; junction bases left unmatched: 7. The CDR3 sequence is 15 residues long. Germline values: CDR1 MDHEN, CDR2 SYDVKM. This chain's CDR3 is CASNKDRGGSYEQYF. CDR3 sequence (DNA): TGTGCCAGCAACAAGGACAGGGGGGGATCCTACGAGCAGTACTTC.

The J gene is TRBJ2-5, the V gene TRBV7-2; weak D call: TRBD1 (5 bases). The germline CDR1 and CDR2 sequences are SGHTA and FQGNSA. The CDR3 is made up of 13 amino acids. Trimming cost V 8 bases and J 5 bases, with 15 bases left between them. CDR3 coding DNA: TGTGCCAGCGACCTATGGCAGGGTGAGACCCAGTACTTC. Protein product: CASDLWQGETQYF.